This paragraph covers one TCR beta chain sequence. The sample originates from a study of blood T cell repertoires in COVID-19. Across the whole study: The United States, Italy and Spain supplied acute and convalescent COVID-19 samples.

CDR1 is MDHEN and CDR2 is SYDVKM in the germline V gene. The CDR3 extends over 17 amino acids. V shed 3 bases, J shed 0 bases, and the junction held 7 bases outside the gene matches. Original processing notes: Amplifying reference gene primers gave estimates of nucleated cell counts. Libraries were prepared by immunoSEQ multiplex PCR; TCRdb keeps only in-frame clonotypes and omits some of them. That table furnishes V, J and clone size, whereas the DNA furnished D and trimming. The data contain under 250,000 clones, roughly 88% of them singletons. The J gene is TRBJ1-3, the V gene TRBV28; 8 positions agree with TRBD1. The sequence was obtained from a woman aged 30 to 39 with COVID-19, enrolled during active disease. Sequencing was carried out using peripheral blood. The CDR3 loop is CASSFSGGVSSGNTIYF. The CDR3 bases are TGTGCCAGCAGTTTTTCAGGGGGCGTGAGCTCTGGAAACACCATATATTTT.